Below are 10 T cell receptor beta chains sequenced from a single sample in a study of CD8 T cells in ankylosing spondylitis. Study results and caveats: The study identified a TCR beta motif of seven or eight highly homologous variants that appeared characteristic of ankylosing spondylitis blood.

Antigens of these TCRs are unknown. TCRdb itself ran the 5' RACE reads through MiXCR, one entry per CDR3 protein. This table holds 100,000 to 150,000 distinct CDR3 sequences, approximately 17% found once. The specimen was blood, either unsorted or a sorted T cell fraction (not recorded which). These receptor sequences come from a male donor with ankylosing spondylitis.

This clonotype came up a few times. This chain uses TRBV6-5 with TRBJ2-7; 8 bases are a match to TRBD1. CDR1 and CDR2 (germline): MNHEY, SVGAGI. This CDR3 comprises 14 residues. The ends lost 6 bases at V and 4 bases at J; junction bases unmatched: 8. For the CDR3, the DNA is TGTGCCAGCAGCTACGACAGGGGAGGTTACGAGCAGTACTTC. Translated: CASSYDRGGYEQYF.

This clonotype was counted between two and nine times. In DNA, the CDR3 is TGTGCCAGCAGTTTATCTGGGGTTGGGTACAATGAGCAGTTCTTC. Translation: CASSLSGVGYNEQFF. The V gene is TRBV12-3 or TRBV12-4, the J gene TRBJ2-1; D not certain. The germline V and J ends were trimmed by 2 bases and 4 bases, with 12 bases remaining between them. The CDR3 has 15 amino acids.

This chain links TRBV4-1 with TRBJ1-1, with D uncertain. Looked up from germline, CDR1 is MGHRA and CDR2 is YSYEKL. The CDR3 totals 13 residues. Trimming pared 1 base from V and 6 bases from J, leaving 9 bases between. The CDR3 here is CASSQAVGAEAFF. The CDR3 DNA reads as TGCGCCAGCAGCCAAGCGGTGGGAGCTGAAGCTTTCTTT.

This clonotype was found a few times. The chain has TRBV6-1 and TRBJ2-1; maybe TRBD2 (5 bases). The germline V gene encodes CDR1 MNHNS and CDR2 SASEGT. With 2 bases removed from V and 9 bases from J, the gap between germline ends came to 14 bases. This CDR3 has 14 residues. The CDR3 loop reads CASSELGRYGEQFF. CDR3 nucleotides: TGTGCCAGCAGTGAACTTGGGAGATACGGTGAGCAGTTCTTC.

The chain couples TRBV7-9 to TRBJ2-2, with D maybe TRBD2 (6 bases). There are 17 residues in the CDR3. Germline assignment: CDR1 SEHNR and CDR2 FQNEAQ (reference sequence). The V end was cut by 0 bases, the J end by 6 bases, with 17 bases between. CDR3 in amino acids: CASSLAVVAARPGELFF. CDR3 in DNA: TGTGCCAGCAGCTTAGCGGTGGTAGCGGCTCGGCCCGGGGAGCTGTTTTTT.

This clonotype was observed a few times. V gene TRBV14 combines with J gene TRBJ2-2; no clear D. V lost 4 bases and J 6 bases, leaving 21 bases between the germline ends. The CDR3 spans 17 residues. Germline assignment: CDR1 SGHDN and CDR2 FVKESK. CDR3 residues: CASSPRQGLSLSGELFF. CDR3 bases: TGTGCCAGCAGCCCGCGACAAGGCCTATCCCTATCCGGGGAGCTGTTTTTT.

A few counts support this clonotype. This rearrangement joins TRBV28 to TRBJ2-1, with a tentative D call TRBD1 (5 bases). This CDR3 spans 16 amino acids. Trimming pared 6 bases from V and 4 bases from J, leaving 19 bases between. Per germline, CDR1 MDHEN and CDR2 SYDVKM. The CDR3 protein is CASRNALAGQYNEQFF. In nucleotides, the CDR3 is TGTGCCAGCAGAAATGCTTTAGCTGGACAATACAATGAGCAGTTCTTC.

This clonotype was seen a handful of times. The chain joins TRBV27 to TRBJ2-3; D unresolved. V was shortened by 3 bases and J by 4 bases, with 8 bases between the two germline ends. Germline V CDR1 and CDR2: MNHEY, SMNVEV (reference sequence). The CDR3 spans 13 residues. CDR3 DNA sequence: TGTGCCAGCAGTTTGGATAGAGCAGATACGCAGTATTTT. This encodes CASSLDRADTQYF.

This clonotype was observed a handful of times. For the CDR3, the DNA is TGTGCCAGCAGAAAACACTCGGACGGGGAGCTGTTTTTT. Translating gives CASRKHSDGELFF. This chain joins TRBV6-1 and TRBJ2-2; D remains ambiguous. The CDR3 runs to 13 residues. V was cut by 6 bases and J by 7 bases, with 12 bases left in between. Per germline, CDR1 MNHNS and CDR2 SASEGT.

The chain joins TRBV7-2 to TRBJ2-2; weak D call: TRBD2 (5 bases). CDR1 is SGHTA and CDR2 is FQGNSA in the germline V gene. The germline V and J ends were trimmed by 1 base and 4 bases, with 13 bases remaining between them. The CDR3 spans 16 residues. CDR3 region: CASSLVGGSRTGELFF. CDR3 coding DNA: TGTGCCAGCAGCTTAGTAGGTGGGAGTCGCACCGGGGAGCTGTTTTTT.